Below, one T cell receptor (beta chain) is given with its context. Compared with germline, one end of the junction differs, possibly owing to a read error. These data are taken from a study of tumor-infiltrating lymphocytes in oesophageal squamous cell carcinoma. Each CDR3 protein is one row after TCRdb ran MiXCR on the PCR reads. In the table there are 10,000 or so distinct CDR3 sequences, around 58% of which are singletons. The receptor comes from a female donor with esophageal squamous cell carcinoma. The specimen was esophageal tumor tissue.

The CDR3 DNA reads as TGTGCTAGCAGCTTATTCCAGGGGGCCGGAGAGACCCAGTACTTC. Protein sequence: CASSLFQGAGETQYF. This rearrangement joins TRBV7-6 to TRBJ2-5; TRBD1 agrees at 8 bases. This CDR3 spans 15 amino acids. The V gene's germline CDR1 is SGHVS and CDR2 FNYEAQ.